The 21 T cell receptor beta chains below all came from one sample that was sequenced in a study of T-cell memory formation after mild COVID-19. MiXCR, run by TCRdb on the 5' RACE reads, gives a single entry per CDR3 protein. The repertoire includes around 370,000 distinct CDR3 sequences, under 25% of them detected once, and around 13% sits in the top ten. The sequenced sample was PBMCs or a T cell subset sorted from them (not recorded which). Receptor source: an adult woman who had mild COVID-19 (a few samples of this study predate the infection). Cell type and time point are not known.

V is TRBV9 and J is TRBJ1-2; D not certain. Per the germline V gene, CDR1 is SGDLS and CDR2 is YYNGEE. The CDR3 is made up of 11 amino acids. Trimming took 4 bases from V and 8 from J, leaving 9 bases between them. The CDR3 coding sequence is TGTGCCAGCAGCCGGACTGAGGGCTACACCTTC. Its translation is CASSRTEGYTF.

This chain joins TRBV29-1 and TRBJ2-3; no clear D. The CDR3 sequence is 15 residues long. V lost 8 bases and J lost 0, with 18 bases in between. The germline CDR1 and CDR2 sequences are SQVTM and ANQGSEA. The CDR3 DNA reads TGCAGCATCTCGGAAGAGCTACATAGCACAGATACGCAGTATTTT. This translates into CSISEELHSTDTQYF.

The V gene is TRBV4-2, the J gene TRBJ2-3, with D possibly being TRBD2 (6 bases). Looked up from germline, CDR1 is LGHNA and CDR2 is YNFKEQ. The ends were cut back, 1 base at V and 2 bases at J, with 7 bases in the middle. The CDR3 sequence is 14 residues long. The DNA of the CDR3 is TGTGCCAGCAGCCAAGCTAGCGCCACAGATACGCAGTATTTT. Protein: CASSQASATDTQYF.

The CDR3 nucleotides read TGCGCCAGCAGCCAAGGGTGGGCGGCAGGCCCTCCGGGCAATCAGCCCCAGCATTTT. This sequence encodes CASSQGWAAGPPGNQPQHF. The rearrangement uses TRBV4-1 and TRBJ1-5; D is undetermined. Germline values: CDR1 MGHRA, CDR2 YSYEKL. V was clipped by 1 base and J by 2 bases, with 21 bases between them. The CDR3 extends over 19 amino acids.

This clonotype was seen more than once but under ten times. This chain links TRBV12-3 or TRBV12-4 with TRBJ2-7, with 13 bases identical to TRBD2. The CDR3 is made up of 13 amino acids. V was clipped by 8 bases and J by 6 bases; unmatched bases: 4. CDR3 DNA: TGTGCCAGCGCGGGACTAGCGGGACGCGAGCAGTACTTC. This gives the protein CASAGLAGREQYF.

V and J are TRBV12-3 or TRBV12-4 and TRBJ1-2; D is ambiguous. V lost 6 bases to trimming and J lost 4 bases, with 6 bases between them. The CDR3 loop spans 11 amino acids. CDR3 in amino acids: CASRGGYGYTF. DNA of the CDR3: TGTGCCAGCAGGGGAGGCTATGGCTACACCTTC.

This clonotype has more than one count but fewer than ten. The rearrangement uses TRBV12-3 or TRBV12-4 and TRBJ1-1; D unresolved. This CDR3 is built from 10 residues. Trimming stripped 3 bases from V and 10 bases from J, with 6 bases between. CDR3 sequence reads: CASSLRTAFF. The CDR3 DNA follows: TGTGCCAGCAGTTTGAGGACAGCTTTCTTT.

The chain has TRBV28 and TRBJ2-7; 10 bases agree with TRBD2. There are 13 residues in the CDR3. CDR1 is MDHEN and CDR2 is SYDVKM in the germline V gene. The J segment lost 9 bases and the V segment lost 4 bases, leaving 6 bases of the junction unmatched. The CDR3 nucleotides read TGTGCCAGCAGTTGGACTAGCGGAGGCACGCAGTACTTC. Protein product: CASSWTSGGTQYF.

This chain joins TRBV7-9 and TRBJ2-7; 9 bases agree with TRBD2. This CDR3 is built from 14 residues. Per germline, CDR1 SEHNR and CDR2 FQNEAQ (reference sequence). V shed 3 bases and J 4 bases; nucleotides not matched to a gene: 4. The CDR3 sequence is CASSFSGGRYEQYF. The CDR3 DNA reads as TGTGCCAGCAGCTTCAGCGGGGGGCGGTACGAGCAGTACTTC.

The chain uses TRBV6-2 or TRBV6-3 and TRBJ2-2, with D hard to call. The CDR3 length is 11 residues. CDR1 is MNHEY, CDR2 SVGEGT, per germline. Trimming left V 8 bases short and J 4 bases short, with 5 bases between. CDR3 nucleotides: TGTGCCAGCTCTACCACCGGGGAGCTGTTTTTT. Translated: CASSTTGELFF.

This clonotype was observed a few times. The CDR3 nucleotides read TGTGCCTCCAGTAGGGTGAACACCGGGGAGCTGTTTTTT. Protein product: CASSRVNTGELFF. The chain employs TRBV6-5 and TRBJ2-2, with D unclear. Germline CDR1 reads MNHEY; CDR2 reads SVGAGI. This CDR3 has 13 residues. V was cut by 11 bases and J by 1 base, with 11 bases left in between.

In its sample, this clonotype was seen a few times. The chain combines TRBV24-1 with TRBJ2-1; tentatively, D is TRBD2 (10 bases). Germline CDR1 is KGHDR and CDR2 is SFDVKD. Between the trimmed V and J ends, which lost 1 base and 6 bases, there was a span of 27 bases. This CDR3 is built from 20 residues. The CDR3 DNA is TGTGCCACCAGTGATTTCAGGACAGGGGCATCTAGCGGGAGTCTCAATGAGCAGTTCTTC. Translated, it gives CATSDFRTGASSGSLNEQFF.

The V call is TRBV5-1, the J call TRBJ2-3; 9 nucleotides align to TRBD2. V was pared by 0 bases and J by 6 bases, with 5 bases of the junction left unmatched. CDR1 is SGHRS and CDR2 is YFSETQ in the germline V gene. The CDR3 extends over 15 amino acids. CDR3 loop: CASSLGPLAGDTQYF. The CDR3 DNA sequence: TGCGCCAGCAGCTTGGGACCGCTAGCGGGGGATACGCAGTATTTT.

This clonotype was found a few times. Here the CDR3 reads CSVDRGTREQYF. The DNA for the CDR3 is TGCAGCGTTGATAGGGGGACCCGCGAGCAGTACTTC. This chain links TRBV29-1 with TRBJ2-7, with D maybe TRBD1 (6 bases). Germline-derived CDR1 and CDR2 are SQVTM and ANQGSEA. V lost 3 bases, J lost 6 bases, and 12 bases lay in between. The CDR3 spans 12 residues.

The chain couples TRBV11-2 to TRBJ2-7; D is unresolved. CDR3 length: 13 residues. CDR1 and CDR2 from the germline V gene are SGHAT and FQNNGV. The V and J ends lost 7 bases and 7 bases respectively, with 17 bases between them. In DNA form, the CDR3 reads TGTGCCAGCACCCCAAGGCAATCGAGGGAGCAGTACTTC. It is translated as CASTPRQSREQYF.

This clonotype turned up a few times. The chain has TRBV6-5 and TRBJ2-5, with D perhaps TRBD1 (7 bases). The CDR3 is made up of 15 amino acids. Trimming took 6 bases from V and 4 from J, leaving 18 bases between them. The germline V gene encodes CDR1 MNHEY and CDR2 SVGAGI. CDR3 amino acids: CASSPQGGGGETQYF. CDR3 DNA: TGTGCCAGCAGCCCGCAAGGAGGGGGCGGAGAGACCCAGTACTTC.

V gene TRBV7-6 combines with J gene TRBJ1-2, with a weak D call TRBD1 (5 bases). This CDR3 has 14 residues. Germline CDR1 SGHVS, CDR2 FNYEAQ. V shed 5 bases and J shed 2 bases, with 12 bases lying between them. The CDR3 nucleotides read TGTGCCAGCAGCAAGGCCGGGACCAACTATGGCTACACCTTC. As protein: CASSKAGTNYGYTF. Drawing the rest from reference TRBV7-6 and TRBJ1-2, the complete variable domain is GAGVSQSPRYKVTKRGQDVALRCDPISGHVSLYWYRQALGQGPEFLTYFNYEAQQDKSGLPNDRFSAERPEGSISTLTIQRTEQRDSAMYRCASSKAGTNYGYTFGSGTRLTVV.

A few counts support this clonotype. CDR3 sequence reads: CSARSFLAGTSKVTQYF. In nucleotides, the CDR3 is TGCAGTGCTAGATCTTTCCTAGCGGGGACTTCTAAAGTTACGCAGTATTTT. The chain has TRBV20-1 and TRBJ2-3; TRBD2 aligns across 9 bases. This CDR3 spans 17 amino acids. The germline V gene encodes CDR1 DFQATT and CDR2 SNEGSKA (reference sequence). With V trimmed by 2 bases and J by 8 bases, 17 bases remained unmatched.

The chain combines TRBV6-1 with TRBJ2-7; D gene ambiguous. Trimming took off 2 bases at V and 6 bases at J, with 14 bases between the two ends. CDR1 is MNHNS, CDR2 SASEGT, per germline. CDR3 size: 14 residues. This CDR3 is CASSESGRSGEQYF. The CDR3 coding sequence is TGTGCCAGCAGTGAATCAGGCAGGTCGGGCGAGCAGTACTTC.

This clonotype was observed a few times. This rearrangement joins TRBV25-1 to TRBJ1-1, with D hard to call. Trimming removed 6 bases from V and 4 bases from J, with 12 bases in between. Germline V gene data show CDR1 as MGHDK and CDR2 as SYGVNS. This CDR3 comprises 13 residues. The CDR3 protein is CASSSGPGTEAFF. CDR3 sequence (DNA): TGTGCCAGCAGCTCCGGGCCGGGCACTGAAGCTTTCTTT.

This sequence joins TRBV5-1 and TRBJ1-6; no clear D gene. Trimming stripped 0 bases from V and 0 bases from J, with 10 bases between. The germline CDR1 and CDR2 sequences are SGHRS and YFSETQ. CDR3 length equals 17 residues. This CDR3 is CASSLEPMSSYNSPLHF. The CDR3 coding sequence is TGCGCCAGCAGCTTGGAACCCATGAGCTCCTATAATTCACCCCTCCACTTT.